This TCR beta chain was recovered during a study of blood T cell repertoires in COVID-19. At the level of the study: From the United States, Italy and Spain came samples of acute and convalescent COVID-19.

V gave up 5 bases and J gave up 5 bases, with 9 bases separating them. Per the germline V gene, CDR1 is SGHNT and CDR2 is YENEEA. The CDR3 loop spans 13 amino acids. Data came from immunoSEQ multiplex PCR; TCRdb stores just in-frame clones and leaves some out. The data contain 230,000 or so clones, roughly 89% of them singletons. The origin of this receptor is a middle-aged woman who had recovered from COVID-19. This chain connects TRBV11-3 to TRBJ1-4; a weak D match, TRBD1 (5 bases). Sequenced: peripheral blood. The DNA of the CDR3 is TGTGCCAGCAGCAGGGGTCCGAATGAAAAACTGTTTTTT. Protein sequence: CASSRGPNEKLFF.